The 27 T cell receptor beta chains presented below share a single source sample, sequenced in a study of CD8 T cells in Susac syndrome. Random hexamers were used to reverse transcribe an amount of about 0.5 to 1 ug RNA. Each CDR3 protein is one row after TCRdb ran MiXCR on the immunoSEQ multiplex PCR reads. This sample has 200,000 to 250,000 distinct CDR3 sequences, with 85% to 95% found just once. The sequenced sample was CD4+ T cells from PBMCs. These receptors were taken from a human donor with multiple sclerosis.

This chain uses TRBV4-2 with TRBJ2-3; possibly TRBD2 for D (5 bases). Germline V gene data show CDR1 as LGHNA and CDR2 as YNFKEQ. This CDR3 spans 16 amino acids. V shed 0 bases and J shed 4 bases, with 14 bases lying between them. The chain's CDR3 is CASSQDAGLVSDTQYF. The CDR3 DNA is TGTGCCAGCAGCCAAGATGCGGGCCTAGTTTCAGATACGCAGTATTTT.

The gene calls are TRBV20-1 and TRBJ1-5; D is possibly TRBD1 (6 bases). In germline, CDR1 is DFQATT, CDR2 SNEGSKA (reference sequence). The CDR3 contains 19 residues. With 3 bases removed from V and 4 bases from J, the gap between germline ends came to 28 bases. The CDR3 DNA sequence: TGCAGTGCTAGGGCGGTTAGGGCAGGGGCGCTTCAAGGGAATCAGCCCCAGCATTTT. This translates into CSARAVRAGALQGNQPQHF.

This chain links TRBV6-6 with TRBJ1-1; D unresolved. The CDR3 has 12 residues. V dropped 6 bases and J dropped 4 bases, with 9 bases sitting between them. CDR1 is MNHNY and CDR2 is SVGAGI in the germline V gene (reference sequence). CDR3 amino acids: CASSPPSTEAFF. The CDR3 DNA is TGTGCCAGCAGCCCTCCCAGCACTGAAGCTTTCTTT.

The chain combines TRBV5-1 with TRBJ2-6; 12 bases line up with TRBD2. The junction had 4 bases not matched to a gene; V was cut back by 5 bases and J by 4 bases. The CDR3 totals 16 residues. Germline V gene sequence: CDR1 SGHRS, CDR2 YFSETQ. The CDR3 nucleotides are TGCGCCAGCAGACCTAGCGGGAGGGCAGGGGCCAACGTCCTGACTTTC. Its translation is CASRPSGRAGANVLTF.

The chain couples TRBV27 to TRBJ2-7; 8 bases agree with TRBD1. The germline CDR1 and CDR2 sequences are MNHEY and SMNVEV (reference sequence). Germline trimming cut 2 bases from V and 3 bases from J; bases unmatched to any gene: 3. This CDR3 region has 14 residues. The DNA for the CDR3 is TGTGCCAGCAGTTTAAGGGGACAGGACTACGAGCAGTACGTC. Its translation is CASSLRGQDYEQYV.

The table lists this clonotype with a count of one. The V and J genes are TRBV29-1 and TRBJ1-4; 12 bases fit TRBD1. Trimming took 7 bases from V and 4 from J; bases not matched to a gene: 4. The CDR3 runs to 14 residues. In germline, CDR1 is SQVTM, CDR2 ANQGSEA. The CDR3 nucleotides are TGCAGCGGGGGACAGGGGGCTGTTAATGAAAAACTGTTTTTT. This codes for CSGGQGAVNEKLFF.

This clonotype was recorded once. This chain joins TRBV6-5 and TRBJ2-7; no reliable D call. Germline CDR1 is MNHEY and CDR2 is SVGAGI. V lost 6 bases to trimming and J lost 1 base, with 13 bases between them. CDR3 length: 14 residues. The CDR3 DNA follows: TGTGCCAGCAGCCGACTCTTACAGTCCTACGAGCAGTACTTC. Its translation is CASSRLLQSYEQYF.

The gene calls are TRBV7-2 and TRBJ1-2; the D is unclear. Germline values: CDR1 SGHTA, CDR2 FQGNSA. This CDR3 has 14 residues. The V end lost 7 bases, the J end lost 4 bases, and 16 bases lay between the germline ends. The CDR3 region is CASIKDGVPYGYTF. CDR3 coding DNA: TGTGCCAGCATCAAAGACGGGGTCCCCTATGGCTACACCTTC.

This chain uses TRBV20-1 with TRBJ2-1, with D maybe TRBD1 (5 bases). CDR1 and CDR2 (germline): DFQATT, SNEGSKA (reference sequence). The CDR3 runs to 15 residues. The germline V and J ends were trimmed by 1 base and 0 bases, with 10 bases remaining between them. CDR3 nucleotide sequence: TGCAGTGCTAGAGCAGGACAAAGCTCCTACAATGAGCAGTTCTTC. Amino acids: CSARAGQSSYNEQFF.

This sequence joins TRBV5-1 and TRBJ2-3; D may correspond to TRBD1 or TRBD2 (5 bases each). Germline CDR1 reads SGHRS; CDR2 reads YFSETQ. The V end was cut by 5 bases, the J end by 6 bases, with 16 bases between. This CDR3 has 14 residues. The CDR3 DNA sequence: TGCGCCAGCAGAAGTGAAGGGACGAGGGATACGCAGTATTTT. Its protein product is CASRSEGTRDTQYF.

Remarks on this clonotype: An end of the junction differs from the germline gene, which may be a read error. J is TRBJ1-2 and V is TRBV7-2, with TRBD1 as a possible D gene (5 bases). This CDR3 region has 12 residues. The germline CDR1 and CDR2 sequences are SGHTA and FQGNSA. The CDR3 DNA reads TGTGCCAGCAGCTTAGGCGGGGACTTCCTCCTCTTC. Amino acids: CASSLGGDFLLF.

The rearrangement joins TRBV5-1 to TRBJ1-4; TRBD1 might be the D (6 bases). CDR3 length: 14 residues. V gave up 0 bases and J gave up 7 bases, with 10 bases separating them. Germline V gives CDR1 SGHRS, CDR2 YFSETQ. The CDR3 region is CASSLAQGGEKLFF. The CDR3 coding sequence is TGCGCCAGCAGCTTGGCACAGGGTGGTGAAAAACTGTTTTTT.

This rearrangement joins TRBV12-5 to TRBJ2-7; 7 bases align to TRBD1. Germline values: CDR1 LGHNT, CDR2 FRNRAP. The ends lost 6 bases at V and 0 bases at J; junction bases unmatched: 2. This CDR3 has 13 amino acids. Here the CDR3 reads CASGRDSSYEQYV. The CDR3 bases are TGTGCTAGTGGACGGGACAGCTCCTACGAGCAGTACGTC.

This chain connects TRBV5-1 to TRBJ2-5; TRBD2 matches at 8 bases. The CDR3 runs 15 residues. Germline assignment: CDR1 SGHRS and CDR2 YFSETQ. After removal of 3 bases from V and 7 bases from J, the junction contained 11 bases not matched to a gene. The CDR3 sequence: CASSSALAGQGTQYF. As DNA, the CDR3 is TGCGCCAGCAGCTCGGCGTTAGCGGGGCAGGGGACCCAGTACTTC.

The chain recombines TRBV14 with TRBJ2-2; TRBD2 aligns across 11 bases. V shed 3 bases and J 5 bases; nucleotides not matched to a gene: 11. The CDR3 sequence is 18 residues long. Germline assignment: CDR1 SGHDN and CDR2 FVKESK. CDR3 nucleotides: TGTGCCAGCAGCCATGACCGACCGGGACTAGCGGCTACCGGGGAGCTGTTTTTT. This sequence encodes CASSHDRPGLAATGELFF.

J is TRBJ2-5 and V is TRBV2; tentatively, D is TRBD2 (5 bases). Deletions cut 9 bases from V and 0 bases from J, with 14 bases between. This CDR3 contains 14 residues. Germline loops: CDR1 SNHLY, CDR2 FYNNEI. The CDR3 here is CASGEGTYQETQYF. The DNA for the CDR3 is TGTGCCAGTGGTGAGGGAACGTACCAAGAGACCCAGTACTTC.

V and J are TRBV21-1 and TRBJ1-5; the D call TRBD1 from the table was never checked on the DNA. TRBV21-1 is recorded as a pseudogene. The CDR3 contains 17 residues. The CDR3 DNA sequence: TGTGCCAGCAGCAAACCCAGACAGGGTGTCCCTAAAGAGCCCCAGCATTTT. Its translation: CASSKPRQGVPKEPQHF.

The genes are TRBV19 and TRBJ2-1; a possible D gene is TRBD1 (5 bases). Germline CDR1 reads LNHDA; CDR2 reads SQIVND (reference sequence). Between the trimmed V and J ends, which lost 5 bases and 7 bases, there was a span of 18 bases. The CDR3 runs 15 residues. The CDR3 loop is CASSSGQGIRNEQFF. The CDR3 nucleotides are TGTGCCAGTAGTTCCGGGCAGGGTATTAGGAATGAGCAGTTCTTC.

The genes are TRBV12-5 and TRBJ2-1, with 8 bases fitting TRBD2. CDR3 length: 13 residues. Germline-derived CDR1 and CDR2 are LGHNT and FRNRAP. J lost 7 bases, V lost 6 bases, and 5 bases had no gene match. The DNA for the CDR3 is TGTGCTAGTGGCCCCGCGGGGGGAAATGAGCAGTTCTTC. It yields the protein CASGPAGGNEQFF. Together with reference TRBV12-5 and TRBJ2-1, the CDR3 gives the full variable domain: DARVTQTPRHKVTEMGQEVTMRCQPILGHNTVFWYRQTMMQGLELLAYFRNRAPLDDSGMPKDRFSAEMPDATLATLKIQPSEPRDSAVYFCASGPAGGNEQFFGPGTRLTVL.

The rearrangement links TRBV7-6 to TRBJ2-5, with 7 bases matching TRBD1. The V gene end was trimmed by 0 bases and the J gene end by 1 base; junction bases not matched to a gene: 11. The CDR3 has 18 amino acids. CDR1 SGHVS and CDR2 FNYEAQ come from the germline V gene. CDR3 loop: CASSLAVPTGFVQETQYF. The CDR3 DNA sequence: TGTGCCAGCAGCTTAGCAGTCCCGACAGGGTTTGTCCAAGAGACCCAGTACTTC. The variable domain in full, completed from reference TRBV7-6 and TRBJ2-5, reads GAGVSQSPRYKVTKRGQDVALRCDPISGHVSLYWYRQALGQGPEFLTYFNYEAQQDKSGLPNDRFSAERPEGSISTLTIQRTEQRDSAMYRCASSLAVPTGFVQETQYFGPGTRLLVL.

The chain carries TRBV9 and TRBJ2-2; D gene ambiguous. Germline V gene sequence: CDR1 SGDLS, CDR2 YYNGEE. V lost 0 bases and J 7 bases, leaving 7 bases between the germline ends. The CDR3 contains 13 residues. The CDR3: CASSVVGIGELFF. Here the CDR3 DNA reads TGTGCCAGCAGCGTAGTGGGAATCGGGGAGCTGTTTTTT.

V usage is TRBV12-3 or TRBV12-4 and J usage is TRBJ1-2; 8 positions match TRBD1. J gave up 8 bases and V 6 bases, and 8 bases lay outside the gene matches. The CDR3 extends over 13 amino acids. The CDR3 sequence is CASSLTGARGYTF. The CDR3, as DNA: TGTGCCAGCAGCCTGACAGGGGCAAGGGGCTACACCTTC.

The gene calls are TRBV29-1 and TRBJ2-5, with D maybe TRBD1 (6 bases). The CDR3 totals 11 residues. With 7 bases removed from V and 5 bases from J, the gap between germline ends came to 11 bases. From germline, CDR1 is SQVTM and CDR2 ANQGSEA. The DNA of the CDR3 is TGCAGCGCTGGGACATTTGAGACCCAGTACTTC. Its translation is CSAGTFETQYF.

CDR3: CATSDRDREKLFF. The DNA of the CDR3 is TGTGCCACCAGTGACAGGGACAGAGAAAAACTGTTTTTT. The chain combines TRBV24-1 with TRBJ1-4, with 7 bases identical to TRBD1. Germline trimming cut 4 bases from V and 8 bases from J; bases unmatched to any gene: 3. The CDR3 contains 13 residues. CDR1 and CDR2 (germline): KGHDR, SFDVKD.

The chain carries TRBV10-1 and TRBJ2-2; 8 bases are a match to TRBD1. The J segment lost 7 bases and the V segment lost 6 bases, leaving 4 bases of the junction unmatched. This CDR3 contains 13 residues. CDR1 and CDR2 from the germline V gene are WNHNN and SYGVQD (reference sequence). The CDR3 loop reads CASRAGGDGELFF. In nucleotides, the CDR3 is TGCGCCAGCAGGGCAGGGGGCGACGGGGAGCTGTTTTTT.

The rearrangement joins TRBV12-3 or TRBV12-4 to TRBJ2-7; D not certain. The CDR3 sequence is 12 residues long. The V gene lost 3 bases and the J gene lost 4 bases, with 7 bases spanning the gap. Written as DNA, the CDR3 is TGTGCCAGCAGTTTTTCCGGATACGAGCAGTACGTC. It translates to CASSFSGYEQYV.

The V gene is TRBV18, the J gene TRBJ2-5; no clear D gene. V was cut by 4 bases and J by 2 bases, with 20 bases left in between. The germline CDR1 and CDR2 sequences are KGHSH and LQKENI. The CDR3 has 17 amino acids. The CDR3 protein is CASSLGPTKSGQETQYF. CDR3 bases: TGTGCCAGCTCACTGGGCCCAACTAAGAGTGGGCAAGAGACCCAGTACTTC.